Presented here are 10 T cell receptor beta chains from one specimen sequenced in a study of CD8 T cells in ankylosing spondylitis. TCRdb passed the 5' RACE reads through MiXCR, listing each CDR3 protein once. The data hold 150,000 to 200,000 distinct CDR3 sequences, with around 9.6% observed a single time. Sequenced input: blood, either unsorted or a sorted T cell fraction (not recorded which). The receptors stem from a female donor with ankylosing spondylitis or in good health (not recorded which).

The chain carries TRBV6-1 and TRBJ1-3; D is uncertain. This CDR3 comprises 13 residues. Germline assignment: CDR1 MNHNS and CDR2 SASEGT. Trimming cost V 6 bases and J 1 base, with 7 bases left between them. CDR3 protein: CASSDGSGNTIYF. In DNA, the CDR3 is TGTGCCAGCAGCGACGGTTCTGGAAACACCATATATTTT.

There are a few counts of this clonotype. The V and J genes are TRBV20-1 and TRBJ2-1, with D hard to call. Germline CDR1 reads DFQATT; CDR2 reads SNEGSKA (reference sequence). Trimming removed 0 bases at V and 3 bases at J, with 9 bases between. This CDR3 comprises 14 residues. The CDR3 DNA follows: TGCAGTGCTAGAGATCCCGGCGTCTACAATGAGCAGTTCTTC. Encoded protein: CSARDPGVYNEQFF.

The chain recombines TRBV27 with TRBJ1-2; D possibly corresponds to TRBD1 (5 bases). Germline V lookup: CDR1 MNHEY, CDR2 SMNVEV (reference sequence). Between the trimmed V and J ends, which lost 10 bases and 2 bases, there was a span of 14 bases. The CDR3 extends over 13 amino acids. The CDR3 loop is CATALTENYGYTF. The CDR3 DNA reads TGTGCCACCGCCCTGACAGAGAACTATGGCTACACCTTC.

This clonotype was observed at least ten times. The chain couples TRBV5-1 to TRBJ2-7, with D unresolved. This CDR3 has 12 residues. Deletions cut 7 bases from V and 2 bases from J, with 10 bases between. Germline V gene lookup returns CDR1 SGHRS and CDR2 YFSETQ. Written as DNA, the CDR3 is TGCGCCAGCGGGGTTGGGCCCTACGAGCAGTACTTC. Amino acids: CASGVGPYEQYF.

In its sample, this clonotype was seen a few times. The chain joins TRBV2 to TRBJ2-7; D possibly corresponds to TRBD1 (6 bases). Germline V CDR1 and CDR2: SNHLY, FYNNEI. The CDR3 has 15 amino acids. The V gene lost 2 bases and the J gene lost 0 bases, with 11 bases spanning the gap. The CDR3 spells CASSESGTSSYEQYF. In DNA, the CDR3 is TGTGCCAGCAGTGAATCAGGGACAAGCTCCTACGAGCAGTACTTC.

This clonotype has at least ten counts. The rearrangement joins TRBV29-1 to TRBJ2-7; D remains unclear. The germline V gene encodes CDR1 SQVTM and CDR2 ANQGSEA. The ends were cut back, 1 base at V and 2 bases at J, with 3 bases in the middle. The CDR3 extends over 11 amino acids. CDR3 sequence: CSVEGPYEQYF. The CDR3 DNA reads as TGCAGCGTTGAAGGGCCCTACGAGCAGTACTTC.

The rearrangement uses TRBV7-6 and TRBJ2-7; a possible D gene is TRBD2 (6 bases). Trimming cost V 5 bases and J 5 bases, with 10 bases left between them. The CDR3 has 12 amino acids. Germline values: CDR1 SGHVS, CDR2 FNYEAQ. CDR3 region: CASSLGEDEQYF. Written as DNA, the CDR3 is TGTGCCAGCAGCCTCGGGGAGGACGAGCAGTACTTC.

This clonotype was detected a few times. V gene TRBV9 combines with J gene TRBJ2-1; D is uncertain. The CDR3 loop spans 13 amino acids. The V end lost 3 bases, the J end lost 10 bases, and 14 bases lay between the germline ends. Germline-derived CDR1 and CDR2 are SGDLS and YYNGEE. The CDR3 here is CASSAAVKKEQFF. The CDR3 DNA sequence: TGTGCCAGCAGCGCCGCTGTAAAAAAAGAGCAGTTCTTC.

V is TRBV10-3 and J is TRBJ2-3; D ambiguous. V dropped 0 bases and J dropped 9 bases, with 7 bases sitting between them. CDR1 is ENHRY, CDR2 SYGVKD, per germline. The CDR3 is made up of 12 amino acids. CDR3 loop: CAISESLGTQYF. CDR3 DNA: TGTGCCATCAGTGAGTCCCTCGGGACGCAGTATTTT.

Only a few counts were recorded for this clonotype. J is TRBJ2-1 and V is TRBV14; TRBD2 matches at 8 bases. The CDR3 extends over 17 amino acids. The V gene end was trimmed by 1 base and the J gene end by 6 bases; junction bases not matched to a gene: 11. The V gene's germline CDR1 is SGHDN and CDR2 FVKESK. CDR3 protein: CASSQGLSSGSINEQFF. CDR3 DNA sequence: TGTGCCAGCAGCCAAGGACTATCGAGCGGGAGCATCAATGAGCAGTTCTTC.